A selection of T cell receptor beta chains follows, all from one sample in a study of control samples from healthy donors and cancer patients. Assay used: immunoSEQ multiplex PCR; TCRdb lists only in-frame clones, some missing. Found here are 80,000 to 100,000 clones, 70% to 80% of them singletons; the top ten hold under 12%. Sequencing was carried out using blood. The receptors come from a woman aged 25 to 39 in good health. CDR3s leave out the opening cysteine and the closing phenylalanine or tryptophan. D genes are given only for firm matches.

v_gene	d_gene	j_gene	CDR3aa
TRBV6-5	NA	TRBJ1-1	ASSSWTEAF
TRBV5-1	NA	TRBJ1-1	ASSKTADEAF
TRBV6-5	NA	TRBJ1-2	ASTTDRWGYT
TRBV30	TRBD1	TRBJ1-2	AWSEDRVGGYT
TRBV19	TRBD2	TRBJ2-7	ASSSEAGVSYEQY
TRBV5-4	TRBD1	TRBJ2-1	ASSFGTGTYNEQF
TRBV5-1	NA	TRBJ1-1	ASSVDRNTEAF
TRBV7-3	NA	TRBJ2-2	ASSLGLSTGELF
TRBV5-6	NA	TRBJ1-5	ASSLVNQPQH
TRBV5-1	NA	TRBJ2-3	ASSLWAGDTDTQY
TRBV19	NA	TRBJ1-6	ASSLNRGGSSYNSPLH
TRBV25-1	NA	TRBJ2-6	ASTRVEKGGANVLT
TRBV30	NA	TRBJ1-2	AWSVQTPANYGYT
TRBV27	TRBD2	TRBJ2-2	ASSFSAGESLAGELF
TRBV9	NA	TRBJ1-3	ASSVLPGDSGNTIY
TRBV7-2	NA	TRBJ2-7	ASSLSGGGAYEQY
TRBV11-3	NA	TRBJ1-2	ASSSRGNYGYT
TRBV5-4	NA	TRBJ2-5	ASSRGGEETQY
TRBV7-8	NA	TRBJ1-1	ASSPTEGLMNTEAF
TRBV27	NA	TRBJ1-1	ASTPLRENTEAF
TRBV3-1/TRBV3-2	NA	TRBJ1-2	ASSPEGGGRLSGYT
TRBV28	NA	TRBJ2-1	ASSLSYRMVRRGSYNEQF
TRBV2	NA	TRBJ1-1	ASSGAARAF
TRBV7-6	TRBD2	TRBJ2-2	ASSITTSGGRGTGELF
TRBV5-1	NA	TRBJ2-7	ASSRPGAEQY
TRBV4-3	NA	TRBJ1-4	ASSRNEGVVVGEKLF
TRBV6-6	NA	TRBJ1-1	ASNLDILSEAF